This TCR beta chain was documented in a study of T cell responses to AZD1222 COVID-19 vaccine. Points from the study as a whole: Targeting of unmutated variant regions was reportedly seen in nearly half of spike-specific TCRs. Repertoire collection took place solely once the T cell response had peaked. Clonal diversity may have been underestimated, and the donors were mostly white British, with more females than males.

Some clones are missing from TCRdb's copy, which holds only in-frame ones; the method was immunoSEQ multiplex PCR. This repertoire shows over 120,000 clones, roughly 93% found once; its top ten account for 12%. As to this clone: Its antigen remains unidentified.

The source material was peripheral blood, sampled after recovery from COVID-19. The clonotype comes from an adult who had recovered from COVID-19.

Here the CDR3 DNA reads TGTGCCAGCAGCTTAATGGGGCCCGACACCGGGGAGCTGTTTTTT. This translates into CASSLMGPDTGELFF. The chain joins TRBV7-9 to TRBJ2-2, with D tentatively TRBD1 (5 bases). This CDR3 region has 15 residues. V was pared by 2 bases and J by 3 bases, with 10 bases between. In germline, CDR1 is SEHNR, CDR2 FQNEAQ (reference sequence).